Listed here are 20 T cell receptor beta chains from one sample, sequenced in a study of blood T cells in healthy people across ages (dated by TCRdb to 2013 to 2016). Library preparation employed 5' RACE. The reads were generated on an Illumina HiSeq 2500. A second PCR of about 6 to 11 cycles was performed with a sample-barcoded 5' primer and a J-beta primer mix. TCRdb redid the processing of the public reads, applying fastp at Q25 and MiXCR, and retained in-frame beta chains. For every CDR3 protein sequence, its rows merge into one entry that carries the most common genes and DNA. The sample contains 650,000 to 800,000 distinct CDR3 sequences, more than 40% of them found a single time. The biggest ten clones account for about a fifth of the sample. Sequencing was performed on blood. These receptor sequences come from a man aged 55-75 years in good health.

The chain links TRBV9 to TRBJ1-4; D might be TRBD1 (6 bases). Germline V gene lookup returns CDR1 SGDLS and CDR2 YYNGEE. V dropped 1 base and J dropped 2 bases, with 6 bases sitting between them. The CDR3 length is 14 residues. The CDR3 DNA is TGTGCCAGCAGCGTAACAGGGACTAATGAAAAACTGTTTTTT. Translated, it gives CASSVTGTNEKLFF.

This clonotype was seen more than once but under ten times. The CDR3 nucleotides read TGTGCCAGCAGCAAAAAACGCGAGACCTACGAGCAGTACTTC. Amino acids: CASSKKRETYEQYF. The rearrangement joins TRBV21-1 to TRBJ2-7. TRBV21-1 is a pseudogene segment. The CDR3 runs 14 residues.

This clonotype was found a few times. This chain connects TRBV14 to TRBJ2-7; no clear D. Trimming stripped 3 bases from V and 5 bases from J, with 14 bases between. This CDR3 has 14 residues. From germline, CDR1 is SGHDN and CDR2 FVKESK. This chain's CDR3 is CASSQTGVVDEQYF. DNA for the CDR3: TGTGCCAGCAGCCAGACTGGGGTAGTTGACGAGCAGTACTTC.

With respect to this clonotype: A read error may produce the germline difference seen at one junction end. The CDR3 region has the DNA TGCAGTGCGAGAGATTCCCGACTCGCCTATGTCTACACCTTC. This gives the protein CSARDSRLAYVYTF. The chain combines TRBV20-1 with TRBJ1-2; D is ambiguous. CDR1 and CDR2 (germline): DFQATT, SNEGSKA (reference sequence). This CDR3 has 14 amino acids.

This clonotype was observed a single time. The chain has TRBV25-1 and TRBJ2-3, with 7 bases lining up with TRBD1. This CDR3 region has 17 residues. CDR1 is MGHDK and CDR2 is SYGVNS in the germline V gene. After removal of 4 bases from V and 2 bases from J, the junction contained 12 bases not matched to a gene. This CDR3 is CASSAADRAIHTDTQYF. Written as DNA, the CDR3 is TGTGCCAGCAGTGCGGCCGACAGGGCCATCCACACAGATACGCAGTATTTT.

The V call is TRBV5-6, the J call TRBJ2-4, with a possible D match to TRBD2 (6 bases). This CDR3 has 14 amino acids. Trimming shortened V by 1 base and J by 13 bases, and 18 bases separated the two germline ends. Germline V lookup: CDR1 SGHDT, CDR2 YYEEEE. The CDR3 here is CASSLRGTTREQYF. The CDR3 DNA reads TGTGCCAGCAGCTTGCGAGGCACTACCCGGGAGCAGTACTTC.

The chain carries TRBV24-1 and TRBJ1-5; perhaps TRBD1 as D (6 bases). Germline V CDR1 and CDR2: KGHDR, SFDVKD. Trimming took 0 bases from V and 2 from J, leaving 13 bases between them. The CDR3 length is 17 residues. CDR3 nucleotides: TGTGCCACCAGTGATTTGCAAGAGGGGGAGCGCAATCAGCCCCAGCATTTT. This translates into CATSDLQEGERNQPQHF.

The chain links TRBV29-1 to TRBJ2-5; D ambiguous. V was pared by 4 bases and J by 1 base, with 7 bases between. The V gene's germline CDR1 is SQVTM and CDR2 ANQGSEA. CDR3 length equals 12 residues. The CDR3 DNA reads as TGCAGCGTTGTGTCGCCCCAAGAGACCCAGTACTTC. It translates to CSVVSPQETQYF.

In the case of this clonotype: A junction boundary mismatches the germline segment, possibly from a read error. The rearrangement links TRBV25-1 to TRBJ1-2; no firm D call. This CDR3 is built from 13 residues. Per germline, CDR1 MGHDK and CDR2 SYGVNS. CDR3 residues: CASSPPGKYGHTF. CDR3 coding DNA: TGTGCCAGCAGCCCTCCGGGGAAGTATGGCCACACCTTC.

This clonotype was observed a handful of times. At one boundary the junction diverges from the germline segment, which might be a read error. This chain uses TRBV29-1 with TRBJ1-2; D ambiguous. The CDR3 is 12 amino acids. The germline V gene encodes CDR1 SQVTM and CDR2 ANQGSEA. CDR3 nucleotides: TGTAGCGTTGAACGCGGCTCGGGTGGCTACACCTTC. Protein sequence: CSVERGSGGYTF.

The chain uses TRBV20-1 and TRBJ1-1; weak D call: TRBD1 (6 bases). The ends were cut back, 6 bases at V and 8 bases at J, with 16 bases in the middle. From germline, CDR1 is DFQATT and CDR2 SNEGSKA (reference sequence). This CDR3 spans 12 amino acids. The CDR3 sequence: CSAAYRDLEAFF. The CDR3 DNA reads TGCAGTGCCGCATACAGGGACCTAGAAGCTTTCTTT.

V gene TRBV4-3 combines with J gene TRBJ2-5, with a possible D match to TRBD1 (6 bases). Trimming took off 4 bases at V and 2 bases at J, with 14 bases between the two ends. Germline values: CDR1 LGHNA, CDR2 YSLEER. There are 15 residues in the CDR3. The CDR3 nucleotides read TGCGCCAGCAGCCCCACCCCGACAGGACAAGAGACCCAGTACTTC. Its protein is CASSPTPTGQETQYF.

A few counts support this clonotype. The V call is TRBV3-1, the J call TRBJ1-6, with D hard to call. Trimming removed 6 bases at V and 8 bases at J, with 14 bases between. Germline CDR1 is LGHDT and CDR2 is YNNKEL (reference sequence). The CDR3 runs 14 residues. The CDR3: CASRYSGRDSPLHF. CDR3 DNA sequence: TGTGCCAGCAGATACAGCGGGCGCGATTCACCCCTCCACTTT.

J is TRBJ2-7 and V is TRBV9; D call uncertain. Looked up from germline, CDR1 is SGDLS and CDR2 is YYNGEE. V lost 5 bases and J 2 bases, leaving 14 bases between the germline ends. The CDR3 loop spans 14 amino acids. The CDR3 protein is CASSDKTRPYEQYF. CDR3 coding DNA: TGTGCCAGCAGTGACAAAACCCGACCCTACGAGCAGTACTTC.

The chain links TRBV7-2 to TRBJ1-1; 7 bases fit TRBD1. J lost 8 bases, V lost 5 bases, and 8 bases had no gene match. Germline CDR1 reads SGHTA; CDR2 reads FQGNSA. The CDR3 consists of 13 residues. The CDR3 nucleotides read TGTGCCAGCAGCCCCCCGACAGGGATAGAAGCTTTCTTT. Translating it yields CASSPPTGIEAFF.

A few counts support this clonotype. This rearrangement joins TRBV4-3 to TRBJ2-1, with a tentative D call TRBD1 (6 bases). With 1 base removed from V and 3 bases from J, the gap between germline ends came to 13 bases. The CDR3 extends over 16 amino acids. The germline gives CDR1 LGHNA, CDR2 YSLEER. The CDR3 sequence is CASSQVVGAVYNEQFF. The CDR3 DNA is TGCGCCAGCAGCCAAGTGGTGGGGGCGGTCTACAATGAGCAGTTCTTC.

This CDR3 is CASVGGGRTDTQYF. CDR3 nucleotide sequence: TGTGCCAGCGTCGGGGGGGGCCGCACAGATACGCAGTATTTT. J is TRBJ2-3 and V is TRBV6-6; TRBD2 aligns across 8 bases. J gave up 1 base and V 8 bases, and 5 bases lay outside the gene matches. The CDR3 consists of 14 residues. Germline loops: CDR1 MNHNY, CDR2 SVGAGI (reference sequence).

V gene TRBV6-6 combines with J gene TRBJ2-3; D is perhaps TRBD1 (5 bases). Deletions cut 2 bases from V and 5 bases from J, with 11 bases between. The CDR3 consists of 14 residues. Looked up from germline, CDR1 is MNHNY and CDR2 is SVGAGI (reference sequence). In DNA form, the CDR3 reads TGTGCCAGCAGTTACGATGGGGCGAGAGATACGCAGTATTTT. Its protein is CASSYDGARDTQYF.

The sample holds a few counts of this clonotype. The chain employs TRBV7-3 and TRBJ2-7; D uncertain. CDR1 is SGHTA, CDR2 FQGTGA, per germline. The CDR3 contains 13 residues. V was trimmed by 5 bases and J by 1 base, leaving 9 bases between them. For the CDR3, the DNA is TGTGCCAGCAGCCCCTTTCCTTCCTACGAGCAGTACTTC. This gives the protein CASSPFPSYEQYF.

V is TRBV20-1 and J is TRBJ1-4; D ambiguous. The CDR3 runs 13 residues. The germline gives CDR1 DFQATT, CDR2 SNEGSKA (reference sequence). V lost 1 base and J lost 3, with 6 bases in between. The CDR3 region has the DNA TGCAGTGCTAGAGCCCCACCTAATGAAAAACTGTTTTTT. Its protein is CSARAPPNEKLFF.